These 8 T cell receptor beta chains were sequenced from one sample in a study of T cells expressing NK-cell markers. TCRdb re-analyzed the 5' RACE reads; it lists each CDR3 protein once, without DNA. The data show a few hundred thousand distinct CDR3 sequences, and the top ten clones hold 5.2%. Sequencing used blood T cells: a sorted CD56 or NKG2C T cell subset, CD4+ or CD8+ T cells, or bulk PBMC T cells (not recorded which). The receptors were gathered from a man aged 18-69 years in good health.

V and J are TRBV18 and TRBJ1-1. The germline V gene has CDR1 KGHSH and CDR2 LQKENI. The CDR3 has 13 amino acids. CDR3 in amino acids: CASSGLTNTEAFF. Variable domain in full (rest from reference TRBV18 and TRBJ1-1): NAGVMQNPRHLVRRRGQEARLRCSPMKGHSHVYWYRQLPEEGLKFMVYLQKENIIDESGMPKERFSAEFPKEGPSILRIQQVVRGDSAAYFCASSGLTNTEAFFGQGTRLTVV.

This chain joins TRBV7-9 and TRBJ2-6; TCRdb lists TRBD1, though no DNA is available to test this call. Germline CDR1 and CDR2: SEHNR and FQNEAQ (reference sequence). This CDR3 spans 16 amino acids. CDR3 in amino acids: CASSLQGSVGANVLTF.

The chain is built from TRBV3-1 and TRBJ2-3; TCRdb indicates TRBD2, and absent DNA this call remains unverified. Germline CDR1 is LGHDT and CDR2 is YNNKEL (reference sequence). The CDR3 has 15 amino acids. CDR3: CASSYRGGQGNTQYF.

This rearrangement joins TRBV7-9 to TRBJ2-5. The CDR3 loop spans 12 amino acids. Per the germline V gene, CDR1 is SEHNR and CDR2 is FQNEAQ (reference sequence). CDR3 in amino acids: CASSNSYETQYF. The full variable domain, completed using reference TRBV7-9 and TRBJ2-5, is DTGVSQNPRHKITKRGQNVTFRCDPISEHNRLYWYRQTLGQGPEFLTYFQNEAQLEKSRLLSDRFSAERPKGSFSTLEIQRTEQGDSAMYLCASSNSYETQYFGPGTRLLVL.

The chain joins TRBV4-1 to TRBJ2-5; the D gene TCRdb calls, TRBD2, cannot be checked with no DNA. The CDR3 totals 20 residues. CDR1 is MGHRA, CDR2 YSYEKL, per germline. The CDR3 is CASSLTALAGARRALETQYF.

This sequence joins TRBV20-1 and TRBJ2-4. CDR3 length equals 12 residues. The germline V gene has CDR1 DFQATT and CDR2 SNEGSKA (reference sequence). The CDR3 region is CSARALTPIQYF.

The J gene is TRBJ2-2, the V gene TRBV7-6; the D call from TCRdb, TRBD1, cannot be confirmed without DNA. The CDR3 covers 16 residues. Per the germline V gene, CDR1 is SGHVS and CDR2 is FNYEAQ. The CDR3: CASSSSGGAFGGELFF.

The chain is built from TRBV18 and TRBJ2-1; there is no DNA to check the TCRdb D call of TRBD2. This CDR3 has 14 amino acids. Per the germline V gene, CDR1 is KGHSH and CDR2 is LQKENI. CDR3: CASSRDGDSNEQFF. Full variable domain (rest looked up from reference TRBV18 and TRBJ2-1): NAGVMQNPRHLVRRRGQEARLRCSPMKGHSHVYWYRQLPEEGLKFMVYLQKENIIDESGMPKERFSAEFPKEGPSILRIQQVVRGDSAAYFCASSRDGDSNEQFFGPGTRLTVL.